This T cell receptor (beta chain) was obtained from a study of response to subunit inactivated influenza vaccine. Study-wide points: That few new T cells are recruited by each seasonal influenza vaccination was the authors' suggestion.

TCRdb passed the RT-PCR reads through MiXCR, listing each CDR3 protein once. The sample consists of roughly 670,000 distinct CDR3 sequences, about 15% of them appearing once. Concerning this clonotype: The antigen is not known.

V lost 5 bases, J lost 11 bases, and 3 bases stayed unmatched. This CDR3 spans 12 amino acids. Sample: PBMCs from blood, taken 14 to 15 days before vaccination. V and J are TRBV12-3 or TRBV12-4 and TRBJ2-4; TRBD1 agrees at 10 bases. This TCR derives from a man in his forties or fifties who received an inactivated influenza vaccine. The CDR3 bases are TGTGCCAGCAGTGGGACAGGGGACCTTCAGTACTTC. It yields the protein CASSGTGDLQYF.